The 14 T cell receptor beta chains in this list originate from one sample, sequenced in a study of blood T cell repertoires in COVID-19. The protocol was immunoSEQ multiplex PCR, while the TCRdb copy is restricted to in-frame clones and leaves out a portion. The sample records roughly 130,000 clones, approximately 84% being singletons. Sequenced: PBMCs or T cells enriched from blood (not recorded which). The receptors originated from a woman aged 45-65 years with acute COVID-19.

V is TRBV5-1 and J is TRBJ1-2; TRBD1 agrees at 7 bases. CDR1 is SGHRS, CDR2 YFSETQ, per germline. The ends lost 4 bases at V and 0 bases at J; junction bases unmatched: 6. There are 15 residues in the CDR3. CDR3 residues: CASSVGQAANYGYTF. The CDR3 DNA follows: TGCGCCAGCAGCGTAGGACAGGCGGCTAACTATGGCTACACCTTC.

This rearrangement joins TRBV4-1 to TRBJ2-7, with 11 bases matching TRBD2. Germline CDR1 and CDR2: MGHRA and YSYEKL. The junction had 5 bases not matched to a gene; V was cut back by 1 base and J by 0 bases. CDR3 length: 17 residues. The CDR3 reads CASSQGSTSGSSYEQYF. The CDR3 bases are TGCGCCAGCAGCCAAGGGTCTACTAGCGGGAGCTCCTACGAGCAGTACTTC.

The gene calls are TRBV14 and TRBJ2-5; no clear D. The V and J ends lost 4 bases and 0 bases respectively, with 6 bases between them. This CDR3 is built from 13 residues. Germline CDR1 is SGHDN and CDR2 is FVKESK. CDR3 DNA sequence: TGTGCCAGCAGCCTATCGTACCAAGAGACCCAGTACTTC. Its translation: CASSLSYQETQYF.

V and J are TRBV2 and TRBJ2-7; tentative D call: TRBD2 (5 bases). CDR1 is SNHLY, CDR2 FYNNEI, per germline. This CDR3 has 11 residues. With 8 bases removed from V and 3 bases from J, the gap between germline ends came to 8 bases. CDR3 in DNA: TGTGCCAGCGGAGGACTCTACGAGCAGTACTTC. Translating it yields CASGGLYEQYF.

CDR3 residues: CASSTTGRYEKLFF. The CDR3 bases are TGTGCCAGCAGTACGACAGGGCGGTACGAAAAACTGTTTTTT. V gene TRBV28 combines with J gene TRBJ1-4; 7 bases align to TRBD1. With V trimmed by 5 bases and J by 8 bases, 8 bases remained unmatched. The CDR3 is made up of 14 amino acids. Germline assignment: CDR1 MDHEN and CDR2 SYDVKM.

This clone came up a few times. The chain employs TRBV2 and TRBJ1-2; tentatively, D is TRBD1 (5 bases). V was pared by 1 base and J by 10 bases, with 16 bases between. Germline V gene data show CDR1 as SNHLY and CDR2 as FYNNEI. The CDR3 length is 14 residues. CDR3 coding DNA: TGTGCCAGCAGTGAAGTGGGCCAGGGTAAAGCCTACACCTTC. It encodes CASSEVGQGKAYTF.

J is TRBJ1-1 and V is TRBV5-1; no clear D. Trimming removed 2 bases at V and 8 bases at J, with 16 bases between. Germline CDR1 reads SGHRS; CDR2 reads YFSETQ. The CDR3 loop spans 14 amino acids. CDR3 sequence reads: CASSFIPGESEAFF. CDR3 nucleotide sequence: TGCGCCAGCAGCTTCATCCCCGGGGAATCCGAAGCTTTCTTT.

The rearrangement joins TRBV6-5 to TRBJ2-7; TRBD1 matches 12 bases. The CDR3 runs 15 residues. Losses at the gene ends were 6 bases for V and 5 bases for J; bases not matched to a gene: 8. Germline loops: CDR1 MNHEY, CDR2 SVGAGI. The CDR3 here is CASSYGGTGGNEQYF. CDR3 coding DNA: TGTGCCAGCAGCTACGGCGGGACAGGGGGCAACGAGCAGTACTTC.

This clone showed up just once. The J gene is TRBJ1-3, the V gene TRBV4-1; no definite D call. The CDR3 totals 14 residues. Trimming took off 0 bases at V and 2 bases at J, with 5 bases between the two ends. CDR1 and CDR2 (germline): MGHRA, YSYEKL. This CDR3 is CASSQDGPGNTIYF. The CDR3 DNA reads as TGCGCCAGCAGCCAAGATGGGCCTGGAAACACCATATATTTT.

The count of this clone is one. This chain connects TRBV13 to TRBJ2-3; TRBD1 might be the D (5 bases). The germline V gene has CDR1 PRHDT and CDR2 FYEKMQ (reference sequence). CDR3 length: 14 amino acids. Between the trimmed V and J ends, which lost 6 bases and 0 bases, there was a span of 10 bases. This chain's CDR3 is CASRGGASTDTQYF. CDR3 sequence (DNA): TGTGCCAGCAGAGGTGGGGCCAGCACAGATACGCAGTATTTT.

The count of this clone is one. CDR3 nucleotide sequence: TGTGCCAGTAGTTCGACTAGTTCTGGGGAGCTGTTTTTT. Its translation: CASSSTSSGELFF. The gene calls are TRBV19 and TRBJ2-2; D perhaps matches TRBD2 (6 bases). V gave up 5 bases and J gave up 8 bases, with 12 bases separating them. From germline, CDR1 is LNHDA and CDR2 SQIVND (reference sequence). The CDR3 runs to 13 residues.

This rearrangement joins TRBV24-1 to TRBJ2-3; 8 bases line up with TRBD1. V trimming: 3 bases; J trimming: 4 bases; junction bases outside the gene matches: 8. This CDR3 region has 16 residues. Germline CDR1 is KGHDR and CDR2 is SFDVKD. CDR3 in amino acids: CATSDPGRTGPDTQYF. CDR3 bases: TGTGCCACCAGTGATCCCGGACGGACAGGGCCAGATACGCAGTATTTT.

The J gene is TRBJ2-7, the V gene TRBV2, with a possible D match to TRBD2 (6 bases). The V gene lost 6 bases and the J gene lost 3 bases, with 12 bases spanning the gap. Germline CDR1 is SNHLY and CDR2 is FYNNEI. The CDR3 length is 13 residues. CDR3 sequence reads: CASRGREHYEQYF. DNA of the CDR3: TGTGCCAGCAGGGGGCGGGAACACTACGAGCAGTACTTC.

This chain uses TRBV4-2 with TRBJ2-2; 9 bases match TRBD2. The V and J ends lost 3 bases and 4 bases, in that order; junction bases with no gene match: 6. CDR3 length: 16 residues. The germline V gene encodes CDR1 LGHNA and CDR2 YNFKEQ. CDR3 in amino acids: CASSHRSGSPTGELFF. The CDR3 nucleotides are TGTGCCAGCAGCCATCGTAGCGGGAGTCCCACCGGGGAGCTGTTTTTT.